The following is a T cell receptor (beta chain) sequence with its context. Its antigen remains unidentified. Per-base qualities were not stored, and no clone one base away is much larger. In the prospective study, participants were about 18 to 95 years old, resided in under 30 geographic areas of the United States, and were enrolled through a virtual design. In the prospective study, cohorts were assigned on the basis of participant-reported clinical history obtained from a screening survey and a study questionnaire. Exposed participants had been in contact, within 2 weeks of entering the study, with a person who had a PCR-confirmed or clinician-diagnosed case of COVID-19. In the prospective study, whole blood, serum and a nasopharyngeal or oropharyngeal swab were collected from each participant by mobile phlebotomists. Additional blood draws and questionnaires over an approximately 2-month period could optionally be provided by prospective study participants. Blood samples from the prospective study were shipped frozen or at room temperature prior to DNA extraction.

This entry belongs to a study of blood T cell repertoires in COVID-19 (dated by TCRdb to about 2020). For context, the study as a whole: Samples from collaborators originated in the United States, Italy and Spain and spanned both the acute and convalescent phases of COVID-19. The material from the prospective study consisted of cDNA or gDNA derived from T cells, B-cell-depleted T cells, or PBMCs. The dataset comprised deeply sampled blood TCRbeta repertoires from subjects exposed to, actively infected with, or recovered from COVID-19. The repertoires were made available in a free public database intended to serve as a resource for research on the immune response to SARS-CoV-2. Samples came from the ongoing ImmuneRACE study (first 160 participants) plus 1,254 subjects from 6 global collaborators. Sample metadata almost always included a de-identified subject ID, COVID-19 status, age in years and sex. HLA class I and class II types, where available, came from metadata supplied by the sample provider rather than from assay-based typing. Overall study results and their limits: The quantity of clinical and demographic metadata differed by source and by participant and was supplied without curation.

The immunoSEQ Assay, a bias-controlled multiplex PCR, was used to amplify TCRbeta CDR3 regions from genomic DNA. From the authors' description of their analysis: Within the assay, amplification of reference gene primers was used to estimate how many nucleated cells each sample contained. To quantify the absolute abundance of each unique TCRbeta CDR3 rearrangement, sequence reads were collapsed and filtered. Productive Simpson clonality was computed per sample as the square root of Simpson's diversity index over productive rearrangements. TCRdb holds this immuneACCESS table with in-frame rearrangements only. Some clones are missing; in checked studies, unresolved V genes explain under half, and the rest has no known cause. That table supplies the V and J calls and clone size; D and trimming were determined from the DNA. The sample includes some 150,000 clones, with over 80% observed a single time. The biggest ten clones account for less than 6% of the sample.

Sequences WSHSY (CDR1) and SAAADI (CDR2) are obtained from the germline V gene. The CDR3 contains 15 residues, cysteine and phenylalanine counted. CDR3 DNA is the only sequence kept; it has 45 bases, read in frame from the first base. V lost 4 bases and J lost 0 bases; the stretch between them is 10 bases long. Input material: PBMCs or T cells enriched from blood (not recorded which). This receptor was taken from a woman in her fifties or sixties who had been exposed to COVID-19. This chain joins TRBV10-2 to TRBJ1-3; a confident D gene designation cannot be given. The sequence in DNA is TGCGCCAGCAGTGTATTAAGTAGCTCTGGAAACACCATATATTTT. Protein translation: CASSVLSSSGNTIYF.